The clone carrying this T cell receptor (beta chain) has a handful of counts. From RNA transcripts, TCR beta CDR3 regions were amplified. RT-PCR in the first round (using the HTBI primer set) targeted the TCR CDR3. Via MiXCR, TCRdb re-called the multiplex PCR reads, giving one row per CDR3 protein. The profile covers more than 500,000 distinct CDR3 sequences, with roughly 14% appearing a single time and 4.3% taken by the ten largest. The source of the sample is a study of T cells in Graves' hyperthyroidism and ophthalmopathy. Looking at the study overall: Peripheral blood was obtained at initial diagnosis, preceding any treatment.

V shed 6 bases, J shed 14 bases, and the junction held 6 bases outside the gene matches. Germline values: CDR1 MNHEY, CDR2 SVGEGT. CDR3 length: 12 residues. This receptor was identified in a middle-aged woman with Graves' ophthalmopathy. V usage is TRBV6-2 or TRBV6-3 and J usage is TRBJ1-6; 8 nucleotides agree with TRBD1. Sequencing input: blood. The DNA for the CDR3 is TGTGCCAGCAGGGACAGGGCCTTCACCCTCCACTTT. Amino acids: CASRDRAFTLHF.